This TCR beta chain came from a study of shared clonotypes between healthy human individuals. Notes on the study in general: Generation probabilities were higher for clonotypes shared across all four sorted-subset donors than for unshared ones. Naive subsets generally had larger estimated richness than memory subsets. The expectation was that sequencing depth would affect clonotype sharing among donors.

Germline CDR1 reads KGHSH; CDR2 reads LQKENI. This CDR3 is built from 16 residues. V lost 0 bases and J lost 0, with 10 bases in between. Execution of the assay was at deep level. Sequencing was performed with immunoSEQ multiplex PCR; in TCRdb, only in-frame clones are kept and a portion is missing. The sample records 1.5 million to 1.9 million clones, 95% to 99% being singletons. Concerning this clone: The antigen remains unidentified.

The source is a man aged 25-40 years in good health. V usage is TRBV18 and J usage is TRBJ2-3; the D call may be TRBD1 or TRBD2 (6 bases each). The sample was naive CD4+ T cells sorted from blood. Sample subset: CD45RA+ positively selected. Here the CDR3 DNA reads TGTGCCAGCTCACCACCGCAGGGGACTAGCACAGATACGCAGTATTTT. Translating gives CASSPPQGTSTDTQYF.